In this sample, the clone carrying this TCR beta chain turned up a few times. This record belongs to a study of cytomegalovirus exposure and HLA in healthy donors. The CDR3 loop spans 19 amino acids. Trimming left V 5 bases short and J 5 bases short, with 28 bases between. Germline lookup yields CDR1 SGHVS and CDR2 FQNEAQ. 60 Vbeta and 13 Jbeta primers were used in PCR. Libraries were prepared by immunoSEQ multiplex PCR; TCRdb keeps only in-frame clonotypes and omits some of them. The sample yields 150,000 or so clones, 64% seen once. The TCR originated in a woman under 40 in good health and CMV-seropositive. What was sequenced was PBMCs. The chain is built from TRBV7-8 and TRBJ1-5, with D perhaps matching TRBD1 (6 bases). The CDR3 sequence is CASSLKTGRAGRMDQPQHF. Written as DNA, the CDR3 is TGTGCCAGCAGCCTCAAGACAGGAAGGGCCGGTAGGATGGATCAGCCCCAGCATTTT.